This T cell receptor (beta chain) is drawn from a study of a mutant IDH1 vaccine in newly diagnosed glioma. About the research overall: Either 4-6 weeks after radiotherapy alone or alongside temozolomide, vaccination was begun. The timing of visit V12 was week 35, and that of visit V13 was week 47. Study-level findings and limits: Top peripheral T cell clonotype shifts appeared unrelated to pseudoprogression.

Time point of the sample: week 35, safety follow-up. Doses comprised 300 ug of mutant IDH1 20-mer peptide each, plus topical imiquimod. In every donor, the tumor was a new WHO grade 3 or 4 IDH1-mutant, ATRX-lost astrocytoma. Assay: immunoSEQ multiplex PCR; the TCRdb copy retains only in-frame clones and omits some. Here the sample spans about 65,000 clones, about four fifths being singletons. A remark on this clone: Its target is not known.

With V trimmed by 4 bases and J by 4 bases, 6 bases remained unmatched. The CDR3 has 14 residues. Germline CDR1 MGHRA, CDR2 YSYEKL. The sequence came from a man aged 40-49 years with glioma. The source material was PBMCs, sampled from a glioma patient whose treatment included an IDH1 peptide vaccine. V gene TRBV4-1 combines with J gene TRBJ1-1; 7 bases match TRBD1. DNA of the CDR3: TGCGCCAGCAGCCTTCAGGGGGTTGGCACTGAAGCTTTCTTT. Its protein product is CASSLQGVGTEAFF.